This T cell receptor beta chain was identified during a study of beta chain features in type 1 diabetes. Study results and limitations: For Type 1 diabetes patients, all four CD4+ subsets carried TCRB CDR3s that were moderately but significantly shorter. Amplification by PCR could prefer shorter templates, with the same effect in patients and controls.

As to this clone: No antigen is known for it.

The germline V gene has CDR1 LNHDA and CDR2 SQIVND (reference sequence). The ends were cut back, 5 bases at V and 9 bases at J, with 16 bases in the middle. The CDR3 runs to 13 residues. The whole isolated RNA underwent reverse transcription, so sequencing captured expressed TCRB transcripts. Clones were sequenced by immunoSEQ multiplex PCR, and TCRdb holds only the in-frame ones, with some missing. The sample lists hundreds of thousands of clones; around an eighth were seen once. In total, each donor contributed a single heparinised blood draw that averaged roughly 100 mL. Sequencing input: naive CD4+ T cells from blood. V usage is TRBV19 and J usage is TRBJ1-1, with D possibly being TRBD1 (6 bases). The sequence was obtained from a man aged 18 to 29 with type 1 diabetes. CDR3 coding DNA: TGTGCCAGTAGTGATTGGACAGCCTTACAAGCTTTCTTT. Encoded protein: CASSDWTALQAFF.